The 7 T cell receptor beta chains below all came from one sample that was sequenced in a study of blood T cell repertoires in COVID-19. Assay: immunoSEQ multiplex PCR; the TCRdb copy retains only in-frame clones and omits some. Of over 110,000 clones in the sample, approximately 89% were seen once. What was sequenced was peripheral blood. These receptors all come from a human donor in a cohort sampled during active COVID-19.

The gene calls are TRBV7-2 and TRBJ2-1; 8 nucleotides align to TRBD1. The germline CDR1 and CDR2 sequences are SGHTA and FQGNSA. This CDR3 contains 14 residues. The junction had 7 bases not matched to a gene; V was cut back by 2 bases and J by 10 bases. CDR3 protein: CASSLQGAGREQFF. The DNA for the CDR3 is TGTGCCAGCAGCTTACAGGGGGCAGGCCGAGAGCAGTTCTTC.

The rearrangement joins TRBV7-6 to TRBJ1-1; 8 nucleotides match TRBD1. V gave up 5 bases and J gave up 1 base; unmatched junction bases: 12. Germline V gene lookup returns CDR1 SGHVS and CDR2 FNYEAQ. The CDR3 spans 17 residues. The CDR3, as DNA: TGTGCCAGCAGCCGGGACAGGCGGCGAATAAGGAACACTGAAGCTTTCTTT. It encodes CASSRDRRRIRNTEAFF.

This rearrangement joins TRBV4-2 to TRBJ1-1; 8 bases are shared with TRBD1. Germline loops: CDR1 LGHNA, CDR2 YNFKEQ. This CDR3 contains 15 residues. The V and J ends lost 4 bases and 9 bases, in that order; junction bases with no gene match: 13. This chain's CDR3 is CASSLRTGLRYKAFF. The CDR3 DNA reads as TGTGCCAGCAGCCTGAGGACAGGGTTGAGATACAAAGCTTTCTTT.

The chain joins TRBV3-1 (or the pseudogene TRBV3-2) to TRBJ2-3; 15 nucleotides agree with TRBD2. The germline CDR1 and CDR2 sequences are LGHDT and YNNKEL (reference sequence). CDR3 length: 17 amino acids. V lost 3 bases, J lost 4 bases, and 5 bases stayed unmatched. The CDR3 sequence is CASSQGTSGGSSDTQYF. In DNA form, the CDR3 reads TGTGCCAGCAGCCAGGGGACTAGCGGGGGGTCGTCAGATACGCAGTATTTT.

The chain links TRBV9 to TRBJ2-7; possible D gene TRBD2, 6 bases. This CDR3 is 12 amino acids long. Trimming took off 3 bases at V and 9 bases at J, with 13 bases between the two ends. Germline CDR1 reads SGDLS; CDR2 reads YYNGEE. CDR3 coding DNA: TGTGCCAGCAGCGGGGAGGCCTCGTCGCAGTACTTC. This sequence encodes CASSGEASSQYF.

The chain combines TRBV6-5 with TRBJ2-1; 7 bases are a match to TRBD2. Per germline, CDR1 MNHEY and CDR2 SVGAGI. This CDR3 is 15 amino acids long. The J segment lost 4 bases and the V segment lost 2 bases, leaving 5 bases of the junction unmatched. The CDR3 sequence is CASSYMRGGYNEQFF. CDR3 coding DNA: TGTGCCAGCAGTTACATGAGGGGAGGGTACAATGAGCAGTTCTTC.

The genes are TRBV5-1 and TRBJ1-6; a weak D match, TRBD1 (6 bases). CDR1 SGHRS and CDR2 YFSETQ come from the germline V gene. The CDR3 is 15 amino acids. V was clipped by 0 bases and J by 3 bases, with 7 bases between them. This chain's CDR3 is CASSLGDNYNSPLHF. CDR3 bases: TGCGCCAGCAGCTTGGGGGACAACTATAATTCACCCCTCCACTTT. The variable domain in full, completed from reference TRBV5-1 and TRBJ1-6, reads KAGVTQTPRYLIKTRGQQVTLSCSPISGHRSVSWYQQTPGQGLQFLFEYFSETQRNKGNFPGRFSGRQFSNSRSEMNVSTLELGDSALYLCASSLGDNYNSPLHFGNGTRLTVT.